This entry is about one T cell receptor (beta chain). The antigen is undetermined. The entry originates in a study of T cells in localized non-small cell lung cancer. Study-wide results and caveats: Multi-region tumor sequencing was not done, so intratumor heterogeneity could not be excluded.

This CDR3 has 15 residues. Germline V lookup: CDR1 SGHTA, CDR2 FQGNSA. Deletions cut 7 bases from V and 5 bases from J, with 17 bases between. TCRdb's copy holds only in-frame clones and misses some; the assay was immunoSEQ multiplex PCR. The sample contains 25,000 to 40,000 clones, roughly 77% of which appear only once. This TCR was recovered from a male donor at least 60 years old with stage III squamous cell lung carcinoma. The sequenced sample was peripheral blood, obtained before any cancer treatment. V is TRBV7-2 and J is TRBJ2-2; perhaps TRBD2 as D (5 bases). The CDR3 DNA sequence: TGTGCCAGCAACCCCCAAGCTGGCGGGACCGGGGAGCTGTTTTTT. Encoded protein: CASNPQAGGTGELFF. Together with reference TRBV7-2 and TRBJ2-2, the CDR3 gives the full variable domain: GAGVSQSPSNKVTEKGKDVELRCDPISGHTALYWYRQSLGQGLEFLIYFQGNSAPDKSGLPSDRFSAERTGGSVSTLTIQRTQQEDSAVYLCASNPQAGGTGELFFGEGSRLTVL.